Presented here are 4 T cell receptor beta chains from one specimen sequenced in a study of blood T cell repertoires in COVID-19. The repertoire was sequenced with immunoSEQ multiplex PCR; TCRdb's copy has only in-frame clones and lacks some. The table includes about 480,000 clones, 89% detected once. Sequenced input: peripheral blood. The receptors originated from a man younger than 35 with COVID-19, enrolled during active disease.

This clone was recorded only once. This chain links TRBV27 with TRBJ2-7, with 10 positions matching TRBD1. CDR1 and CDR2 (germline): MNHEY, SMNVEV (reference sequence). Trimming cost V 0 bases and J 6 bases; bases outside gene matches: 5. The CDR3 is 15 amino acids. As DNA, the CDR3 is TGTGCCAGCAGTTTATCGGGACAGGGGAAGAGCGAGCAGTACTTC. It yields the protein CASSLSGQGKSEQYF.

The chain joins TRBV18 to TRBJ2-1, with TRBD2 matching 10 bases. With 1 base clipped from V and 8 bases from J, the junction kept 5 bases outside the gene matches. This CDR3 comprises 15 residues. The germline CDR1 and CDR2 sequences are KGHSH and LQKENI. The CDR3 loop is CASSPLTSGNHEQFF. The DNA for the CDR3 is TGTGCCAGCTCACCACTCACTAGCGGGAACCATGAGCAGTTCTTC. The full variable domain, its missing parts supplied by reference TRBV18 and TRBJ2-1, is NAGVMQNPRHLVRRRGQEARLRCSPMKGHSHVYWYRQLPEEGLKFMVYLQKENIIDESGMPKERFSAEFPKEGPSILRIQQVVRGDSAAYFCASSPLTSGNHEQFFGPGTRLTVL.

In its sample, this clone was seen a few times. This chain joins TRBV6-5 and TRBJ1-5; D unclear. The CDR3 covers 14 residues. CDR1 is MNHEY, CDR2 SVGAGI, per germline. Trimming took off 9 bases at V and 0 bases at J, with 12 bases between the two ends. The CDR3 nucleotides are TGTGCCAGTAGCATGGCAGCTAGCAATCAGCCCCAGCATTTT. It encodes CASSMAASNQPQHF.

The genes are TRBV5-4 and TRBJ1-3; 7 nucleotides align to TRBD1. Germline trimming cut 3 bases from V and 0 bases from J; bases unmatched to any gene: 0. The CDR3 is 14 amino acids. Germline values: CDR1 SGHNT, CDR2 YYREEE (reference sequence). CDR3 DNA sequence: TGTGCCAGCAGCTGGGACAGCTCTGGAAACACCATATATTTT. Protein product: CASSWDSSGNTIYF. The variable domain in full, completed from reference TRBV5-4 and TRBJ1-3, reads ETGVTQSPTHLIKTRGQQVTLRCSSQSGHNTVSWYQQALGQGPQFIFQYYREEENGRGNFPPRFSGLQFPNYSSELNVNALELDDSALYLCASSWDSSGNTIYFGEGSWLTVV.